The 10 T cell receptor beta chains below were found in one sample sequenced in a study of shared clonotypes between healthy human individuals. Measured with immunoSEQ multiplex PCR; TCRdb has only the in-frame clones, and not every one. Of about 600,000 clones in the sample, 97% are singletons; the top ten hold around 0.057%. The sequenced material came from naive CD4+ T cells sorted from blood. The subset denotes: CD45RA+ positively selected. The receptor source for this set is a woman in her twenties or thirties in good health.

The chain carries TRBV2 and TRBJ2-5; the match to TRBD1 covers 8 bases. The germline gives CDR1 SNHLY, CDR2 FYNNEI. V lost 2 bases to trimming and J lost 11 bases; unmatched junction nucleotides: 7. This CDR3 is built from 13 residues. The CDR3 loop is CASSEQGAREQYF. The DNA for the CDR3 is TGTGCCAGCAGTGAACAGGGGGCGAGAGAGCAGTACTTC.

The J gene is TRBJ1-2, the V gene TRBV5-1; D gene uncertain. V was trimmed by 0 bases and J by 5 bases, leaving 17 bases between them. CDR1 SGHRS and CDR2 YFSETQ come from the germline V gene. The CDR3 covers 16 residues. The CDR3 region is CASSLASGRPEYGYTF. The CDR3 DNA reads as TGCGCCAGCAGCTTGGCCTCCGGCAGGCCCGAATATGGCTACACCTTC.

The V gene is TRBV28, the J gene TRBJ1-4; TRBD1 agrees at 7 bases. The V and J ends lost 6 bases and 5 bases, in that order; junction bases with no gene match: 9. The CDR3 consists of 15 residues. From germline, CDR1 is MDHEN and CDR2 SYDVKM. As DNA, the CDR3 is TGTGCCAGCAGACCCACAGGGGTGTCCAATGAAAAACTGTTTTTT. Its translation is CASRPTGVSNEKLFF.

The J gene is TRBJ1-4, the V gene TRBV11-1; D not resolved. The CDR3 consists of 14 residues. The V gene's germline CDR1 is SGHAT and CDR2 FQDESV (reference sequence). The V and J ends lost 0 bases and 8 bases respectively, with 10 bases between them. The CDR3 reads CASSLASANEKLFF. The CDR3, as DNA: TGTGCCAGCAGCTTAGCGAGTGCCAACGAAAAACTGTTTTTT. Supplemented by reference TRBV11-1 and TRBJ1-4, the full variable domain reads EAEVAQSPRYKITEKSQAVAFWCDPISGHATLYWYRQILGQGPELLVQFQDESVVDDSQLPKDRFSAERLKGVDSTLKIQPAELGDSAMYLCASSLASANEKLFFGSGTQLSVL.

The J gene is TRBJ2-3, the V gene TRBV5-5; 7 bases are shared with TRBD2. CDR3 length equals 16 residues. The V and J ends lost 3 bases and 4 bases, in that order; junction bases with no gene match: 11. Germline-derived CDR1 and CDR2 are SGHKS and YYEKEE (reference sequence). The DNA for the CDR3 is TGTGCCAGCAGCTATCTAGGTCGGCGGGGGTCAGATACGCAGTATTTT. Translated, it gives CASSYLGRRGSDTQYF.

The chain is built from TRBV7-2 and TRBJ2-7; tentatively, D is TRBD2 (5 bases). Germline loops: CDR1 SGHTA, CDR2 FQGNSA. V lost 3 bases and J lost 2, with 11 bases in between. The CDR3 length is 14 residues. The CDR3 region is CASSLTGLTYEQYF. In nucleotides, the CDR3 is TGTGCCAGCAGCTTGACGGGATTAACCTACGAGCAGTACTTC.

This clone appeared a single time. This rearrangement joins TRBV18 to TRBJ2-1; 7 bases fit TRBD2. The CDR3 totals 21 residues. V lost 4 bases to trimming and J lost 2 bases; unmatched junction nucleotides: 23. Germline V gene sequence: CDR1 KGHSH, CDR2 LQKENI. For the CDR3, the DNA is TGTGCCAGCTCACAAGGCTCTGGACTAGGAAATACCCCGACGACCTACAATGAGCAGTTCTTC. This encodes CASSQGSGLGNTPTTYNEQFF.

The genes are TRBV6-6 and TRBJ2-7; D might be TRBD1 (6 bases). The CDR3 totals 14 residues. CDR1 and CDR2 from the germline V gene are MNHNY and SVGAGI (reference sequence). V lost 6 bases to trimming and J lost 5 bases, with 17 bases between them. The CDR3 sequence is CASSRSSGDHEQYF. In DNA form, the CDR3 reads TGTGCCAGCAGCCGATCCTCAGGGGACCACGAGCAGTACTTC.

The chain links TRBV5-1 to TRBJ2-3, with D possibly TRBD2 on 5 matching bases. This CDR3 is 16 amino acids long. From germline, CDR1 is SGHRS and CDR2 YFSETQ. V was clipped by 0 bases and J by 1 base, with 12 bases between them. CDR3 DNA sequence: TGCGCCAGCAGCTTGGGAGCGGCGGAAGGCACAGATACGCAGTATTTT. Translated: CASSLGAAEGTDTQYF.

The chain joins TRBV7-9 to TRBJ2-1; unclear D gene. V lost 1 base and J 7 bases, leaving 11 bases between the germline ends. This CDR3 is built from 14 residues. The V gene's germline CDR1 is SEHNR and CDR2 FQNEAQ (reference sequence). The CDR3 sequence is CASSLGVWENEQFF. In DNA, the CDR3 is TGTGCCAGCAGCTTAGGGGTCTGGGAAAATGAGCAGTTCTTC.